This TCR beta chain was observed in a study of shared clonotypes between healthy human individuals. Per the original methods: Owing to the provision of junction-only sequences devoid of quality scores by immunoSEQ, filtering differed. Some clones are missing from TCRdb's copy, which holds only in-frame ones; the method was immunoSEQ multiplex PCR. That table gives V, J and clone size, and the DNA gave D and trimming. The table lists approximately 2,300,000 clones, around 92% of them singletons. V lost 0 bases and J 7 bases, leaving 17 bases between the germline ends. The CDR3 runs to 16 residues. CDR1 and CDR2 from the germline V gene are MNHEY and SMNVEV (reference sequence).

This TCR was sampled from a man aged 18 to 30 in good health. Some clones in this sample may be carry-over from other donors' samples. Sequencing used naive CD4+ T cells from PBMCs. Subset noted: CD45RA+ positively selected. The chain links TRBV27 to TRBJ2-3; D is perhaps TRBD1 (5 bases). The CDR3 region has the DNA TGTGCCAGCAGTTTATCGTCATGGCAGGGTGAAAATACGCAGTATTTT. Its protein is CASSLSSWQGENTQYF.